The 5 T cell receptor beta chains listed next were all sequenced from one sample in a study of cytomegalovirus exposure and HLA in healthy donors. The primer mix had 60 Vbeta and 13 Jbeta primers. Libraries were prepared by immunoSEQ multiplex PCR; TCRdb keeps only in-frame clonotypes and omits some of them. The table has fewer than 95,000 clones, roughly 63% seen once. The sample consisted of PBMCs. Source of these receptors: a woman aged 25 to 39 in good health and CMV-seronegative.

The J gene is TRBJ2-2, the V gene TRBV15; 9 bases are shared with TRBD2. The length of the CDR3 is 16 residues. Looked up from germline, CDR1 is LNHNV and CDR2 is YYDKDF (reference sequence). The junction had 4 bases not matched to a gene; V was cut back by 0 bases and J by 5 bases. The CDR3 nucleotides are TGTGCCACCAGCAGAGACCCAGCGGGAGGAACCGGGGAGCTGTTTTTT. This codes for CATSRDPAGGTGELFF.

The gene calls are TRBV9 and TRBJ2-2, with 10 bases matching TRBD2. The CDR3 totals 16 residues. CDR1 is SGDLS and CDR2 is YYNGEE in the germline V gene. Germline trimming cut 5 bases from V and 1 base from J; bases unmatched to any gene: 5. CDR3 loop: CASSEGLAENTGELFF. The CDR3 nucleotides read TGTGCCAGCAGTGAAGGACTAGCGGAGAACACCGGGGAGCTGTTTTTT.

The CDR3 DNA sequence: TGTGCCAGCAGTCTGACAGGGAGGAAATATGGCTACACCTTC. This gives the protein CASSLTGRKYGYTF. This rearrangement joins TRBV28 to TRBJ1-2, with 7 positions matching TRBD1. This CDR3 has 14 residues. J gave up 5 bases and V 5 bases, and 8 bases lay outside the gene matches. Germline V gene sequence: CDR1 MDHEN, CDR2 SYDVKM.

CDR3 bases: TGTGCCAGCAGGGTGTCAGGGTACAATGAGCAGTTCTTC. Amino acids: CASRVSGYNEQFF. This sequence joins TRBV6-4 and TRBJ2-1; perhaps TRBD1 as D (5 bases). The CDR3 covers 13 residues. Germline values: CDR1 MRHNA, CDR2 SNTAGT. Trimming cost V 6 bases and J 4 bases, with 10 bases left between them.

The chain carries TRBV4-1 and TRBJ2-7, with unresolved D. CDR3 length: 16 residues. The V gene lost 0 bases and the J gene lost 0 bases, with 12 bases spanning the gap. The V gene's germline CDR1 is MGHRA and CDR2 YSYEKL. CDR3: CASSQDPGSFSYEQYF. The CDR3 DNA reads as TGCGCCAGCAGCCAAGATCCAGGCAGCTTCTCCTACGAGCAGTACTTC.